These 5 T cell receptor beta chains originate from one sample sequenced in a study of breast tumors, draining lymph nodes, adjacent tissues (dated by TCRdb to about 2016). The library was produced with multiplex PCR. The sequencing machine was an Illumina HiSeq 2000. TCRdb handled the public reads itself, with Q25 trimming in fastp and clone calling in MiXCR, and kept productive beta chains. Here each entry gathers all rows of one CDR3 protein and keeps the most common genes and DNA. A total of around 120,000 distinct CDR3 sequences appear in this sample, 15% to 20% of them only once. The top ten clonotypes cover less than 4.5% of the sample. Lymph node samples were obtained from the axillary draining lymph nodes of breast cancer patients. Sequencing was carried out using axillary lymph node tissue. The receptors were sampled from a female donor with breast cancer. Some clones in this sample may be carry-over from other donors' samples.

This clonotype was observed a few times. A much larger clone lies a single base off, so this may be a read error. The chain is built from TRBV19 and TRBJ2-2; D possibly uses TRBD1 or TRBD2 (5 bases each). This CDR3 region has 14 residues. Deletions cut 8 bases from V and 5 bases from J, with 15 bases between. Per germline, CDR1 LNHDA and CDR2 SQIVND (reference sequence). The CDR3 nucleotides are TGTGCCAGTGCACAGGAGGCGTGGACCGGGGAGCTGTTTTTT. It specifies CASAQEAWTGELFF.

In its sample, this clonotype was seen many times. CDR3 DNA sequence: TGTGCCAGCAGCTTGGGGGACAGGGGGGACTTTAATGAAAAACTGTTTTTT. Protein: CASSLGDRGDFNEKLFF. The chain carries TRBV5-5 and TRBJ1-4, with TRBD1 matching over 11 bases. V was clipped by 0 bases and J by 4 bases; unmatched bases: 5. Germline V gives CDR1 SGHKS, CDR2 YYEKEE (reference sequence). The CDR3 has 17 amino acids.

This clonotype has at least ten counts. The rearrangement links TRBV5-4 to TRBJ1-2; perhaps TRBD1 as D (5 bases). CDR1 and CDR2 from the germline V gene are SGHNT and YYREEE (reference sequence). There are 14 residues in the CDR3. Between the trimmed V and J ends, which lost 2 bases and 2 bases, there was a span of 10 bases. CDR3: CASSFGGVNYGYTF. Written as DNA, the CDR3 is TGTGCCAGCAGCTTCGGGGGGGTAAACTATGGCTACACCTTC. Complete variable domain (other parts from reference TRBV5-4 and TRBJ1-2): ETGVTQSPTHLIKTRGQQVTLRCSSQSGHNTVSWYQQALGQGPQFIFQYYREEENGRGNFPPRFSGLQFPNYSSELNVNALELDDSALYLCASSFGGVNYGYTFGSGTRLTVV.

V usage is TRBV19 and J usage is TRBJ1-1; D gene unclear. V was cut by 6 bases and J by 7 bases, with 15 bases left in between. The CDR3 runs to 13 residues. The V gene's germline CDR1 is LNHDA and CDR2 SQIVND (reference sequence). Written as DNA, the CDR3 is TGTGCCAGTAGCCAGCCCGGACGGGATGAAGCTTTCTTT. The encoded protein is CASSQPGRDEAFF. The full variable domain, completed using reference TRBV19 and TRBJ1-1, is DGGITQSPKYLFRKEGQNVTLSCEQNLNHDAMYWYRQDPGQGLRLIYYSQIVNDFQKGDIAEGYSVSREKKESFPLTVTSAQKNPTAFYLCASSQPGRDEAFFGQGTRLTVV.

This clonotype was observed at least ten times. The chain couples TRBV5-1 to TRBJ2-3, with 16 bases aligning to TRBD2. Germline CDR1 SGHRS, CDR2 YFSETQ. V lost 4 bases, J lost 2 bases, and 10 bases stayed unmatched. This CDR3 has 19 amino acids. The CDR3, as DNA: TGCGCCAGCAGCCCGAATCCGGGACTAGCGGGGGGGCCCACAGATACGCAGTATTTT. This translates into CASSPNPGLAGGPTDTQYF.